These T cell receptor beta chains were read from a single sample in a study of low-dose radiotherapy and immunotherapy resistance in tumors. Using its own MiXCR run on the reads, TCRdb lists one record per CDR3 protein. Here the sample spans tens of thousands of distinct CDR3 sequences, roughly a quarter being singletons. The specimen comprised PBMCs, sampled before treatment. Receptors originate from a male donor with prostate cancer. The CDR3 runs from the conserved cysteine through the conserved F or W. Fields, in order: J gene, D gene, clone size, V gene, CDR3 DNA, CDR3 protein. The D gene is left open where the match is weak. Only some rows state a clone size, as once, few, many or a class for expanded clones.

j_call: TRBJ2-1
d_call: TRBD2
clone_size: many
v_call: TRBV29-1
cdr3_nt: TGCAGCGTTGACGAGCGATCACCGAGGCAGCGGGAGGGCAATGAGCAGTTCTTC
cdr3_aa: CSVDERSPRQREGNEQFF

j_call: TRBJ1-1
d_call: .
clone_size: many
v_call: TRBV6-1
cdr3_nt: TGTGCCAGCAGTGAAGCCCCGGGGGCTTTCTTT
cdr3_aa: CASSEAPGAFF

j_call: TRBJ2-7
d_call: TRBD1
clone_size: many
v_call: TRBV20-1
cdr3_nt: TGCAGTGCGCGATGGACAGGGGACGGCGAGCAGTACTTC
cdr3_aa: CSARWTGDGEQYF

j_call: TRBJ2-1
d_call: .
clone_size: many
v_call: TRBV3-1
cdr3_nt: TGTGCCAGCAGCCAGGACGGAAACAGGTTCCCCTACAATGAGCAGTTCTTC
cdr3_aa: CASSQDGNRFPYNEQFF

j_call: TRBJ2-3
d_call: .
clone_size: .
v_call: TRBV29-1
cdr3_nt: TGCAGCCTGGTAGATCCATTTAAGGGGGATACGCAGTATTTT
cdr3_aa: CSLVDPFKGDTQYF

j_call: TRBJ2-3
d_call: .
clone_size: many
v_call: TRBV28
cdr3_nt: TGTGCCAGCAGCCCCGGGCCGCGGACGCAGTATTTT
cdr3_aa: CASSPGPRTQYF

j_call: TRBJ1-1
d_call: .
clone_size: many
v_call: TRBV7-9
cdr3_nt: TGTGCCAGCAGCTTAACGGATAGCACTGAAGCTTTCTTT
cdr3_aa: CASSLTDSTEAFF

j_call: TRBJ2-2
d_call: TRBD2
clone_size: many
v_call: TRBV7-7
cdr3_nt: TGTGCCAGCAGCTTAGGAAGTAGCGGGAAGTCGGAGCTGTTTTTT
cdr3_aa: CASSLGSSGKSELFF

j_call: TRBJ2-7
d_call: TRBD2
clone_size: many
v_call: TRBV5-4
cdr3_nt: TGTGCCTTCCGCTCTAGCGGGAGGTCCTACGAGCAGTACTTC
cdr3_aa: CAFRSSGRSYEQYF

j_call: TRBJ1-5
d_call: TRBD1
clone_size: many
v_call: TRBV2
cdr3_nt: TGTGCCAGCGGTAAGACACCCGGGACAGGATTCAATCAGCCCCAGCATTTT
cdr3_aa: CASGKTPGTGFNQPQHF

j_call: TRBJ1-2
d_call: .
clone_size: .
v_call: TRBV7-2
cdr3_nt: TGTGCCAGCAGCTTATCCCATGGCTACACCTTC
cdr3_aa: CASSLSHGYTF

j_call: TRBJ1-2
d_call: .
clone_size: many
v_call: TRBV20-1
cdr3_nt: TGCAGTGCTCTCGCAGCGAGCTATGGCTACACCTTC
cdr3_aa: CSALAASYGYTF

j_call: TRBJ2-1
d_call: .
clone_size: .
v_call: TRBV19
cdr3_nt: TGTGCCAGTAGTGTCGACAGCTCCTACAATGAGCAGTTCTTC
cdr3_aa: CASSVDSSYNEQFF

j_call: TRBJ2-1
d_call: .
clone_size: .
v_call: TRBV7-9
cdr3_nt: TGTGCCAGCAGCCACCAGGGCTCGGTCCTCCATGAGCAGTTCTTC
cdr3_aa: CASSHQGSVLHEQFF

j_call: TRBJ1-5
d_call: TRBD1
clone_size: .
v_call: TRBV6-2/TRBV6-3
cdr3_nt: TGTGCCAGCAGGGGACAGGGCTTTCAGCCCCAGCATTTT
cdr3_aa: CASRGQGFQPQHF

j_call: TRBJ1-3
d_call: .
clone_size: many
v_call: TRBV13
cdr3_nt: TGTGCCAGCAGCTTCGGAGGGTACTCTGGAAACACCATATATTTT
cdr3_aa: CASSFGGYSGNTIYF